What follows are 10 T cell receptor beta chains derived from one specimen sequenced in a study of monozygotic twins with inflammatory bowel disease. Each CDR3 protein gets one entry in TCRdb, which reprocessed the 5' RACE reads and gives no DNA. The sample table sets out roughly 170,000 distinct CDR3 sequences. Input material: blood. These receptors were collected from a human donor with ulcerative colitis or Crohn's disease, or a healthy co-twin of an affected twin (not recorded which).

The J gene is TRBJ2-3, the V gene TRBV5-1. The CDR3 consists of 13 residues. Germline V gives CDR1 SGHRS, CDR2 YFSETQ. The chain's CDR3 is CASNLAVTDTQYF.

J is TRBJ2-7 and V is TRBV18. Per germline, CDR1 KGHSH and CDR2 LQKENI. This CDR3 is built from 14 residues. CDR3 residues: CASSPLGGDDEQYF.

This chain joins TRBV29-1 and TRBJ2-7; TCRdb proposes TRBD1, but this gene call is untestable without DNA. Germline CDR1 reads SQVTM; CDR2 reads ANQGSEA. CDR3 length: 14 amino acids. CDR3 residues: CSAEKGGPGYEQYF.

The chain uses TRBV5-6 and TRBJ2-7; the TCRdb call, TRBD1, lacks DNA for checking. Germline V gives CDR1 SGHDT, CDR2 YYEEEE. The CDR3 consists of 17 residues. Here the CDR3 reads CASSSQLDRGKRYEQYF.

The chain links TRBV7-2 to TRBJ2-3; the D gene TCRdb calls, TRBD2, cannot be checked with no DNA. CDR3 size: 16 residues. The germline CDR1 and CDR2 sequences are SGHTA and FQGNSA. CDR3 residues: CASSLLAGGRLDTQYF.

The V and J genes are TRBV30 and TRBJ2-3; TCRdb proposes TRBD1, but this gene call is untestable without DNA. CDR1 GTSNPN and CDR2 SVGIG come from the germline V gene (reference sequence). The CDR3 is 13 amino acids. CDR3 amino acids: CAWSGGISDTQYF.

The chain has TRBV9 and TRBJ2-6; with no DNA, the TCRdb D assignment of TRBD1 cannot be verified. This CDR3 is built from 19 residues. From germline, CDR1 is SGDLS and CDR2 YYNGEE. The CDR3 loop reads CASSGSGTGALSGANVLTF.

J is TRBJ2-2 and V is TRBV5-1; without DNA, the TCRdb call of TRBD2 cannot be checked. The CDR3 is 16 amino acids. From germline, CDR1 is SGHRS and CDR2 YFSETQ. CDR3 protein: CASSLVASGNTGELFF.

V usage is TRBV20-1 and J usage is TRBJ2-7. Germline CDR1 is DFQATT and CDR2 is SNEGSKA (reference sequence). This CDR3 comprises 13 residues. CDR3 in amino acids: CSASPSLRREQYF.

This sequence joins TRBV13 and TRBJ1-1. The CDR3 sequence is 11 residues long. Per germline, CDR1 PRHDT and CDR2 FYEKMQ (reference sequence). This CDR3 is CASSLDQGAFF.